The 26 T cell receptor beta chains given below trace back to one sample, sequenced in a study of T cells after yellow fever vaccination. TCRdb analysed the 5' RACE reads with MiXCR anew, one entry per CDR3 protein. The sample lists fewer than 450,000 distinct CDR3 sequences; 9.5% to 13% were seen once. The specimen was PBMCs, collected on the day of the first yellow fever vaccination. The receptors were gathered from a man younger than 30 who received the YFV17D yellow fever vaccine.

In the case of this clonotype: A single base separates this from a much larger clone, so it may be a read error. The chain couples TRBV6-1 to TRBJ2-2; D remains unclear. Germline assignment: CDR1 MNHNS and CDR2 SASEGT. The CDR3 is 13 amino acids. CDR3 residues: CSSKHQNTGELFF. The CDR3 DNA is TGTTCCAGCAAACACCAGAACACCGGGGAGCTGTTTTTT.

The CDR3 loop is CASSLDRSSNGYTF. The CDR3 DNA reads as TGTGCCAGCAGCTTAGATCGTAGCTCGAATGGCTACACCTTC. The chain links TRBV7-9 to TRBJ1-2, with no clear D. V was clipped by 1 base and J by 6 bases, with 12 bases between them. Germline V gene lookup returns CDR1 SEHNR and CDR2 FQNEAQ (reference sequence). This CDR3 spans 14 amino acids.

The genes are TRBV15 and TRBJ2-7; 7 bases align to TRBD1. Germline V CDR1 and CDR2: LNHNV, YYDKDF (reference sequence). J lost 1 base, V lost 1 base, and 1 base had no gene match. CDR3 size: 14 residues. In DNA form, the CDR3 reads TGTGCCACCAGCAGAGGGGACAGTTCCTACGAGCAGTACTTC. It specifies CATSRGDSSYEQYF.

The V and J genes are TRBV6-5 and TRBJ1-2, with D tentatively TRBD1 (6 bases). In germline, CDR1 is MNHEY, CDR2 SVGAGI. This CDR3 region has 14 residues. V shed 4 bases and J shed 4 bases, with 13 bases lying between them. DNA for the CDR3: TGTGCCAGCAGTTCCCCGGACAGACTCTATGGCTACACCTTC. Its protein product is CASSSPDRLYGYTF.

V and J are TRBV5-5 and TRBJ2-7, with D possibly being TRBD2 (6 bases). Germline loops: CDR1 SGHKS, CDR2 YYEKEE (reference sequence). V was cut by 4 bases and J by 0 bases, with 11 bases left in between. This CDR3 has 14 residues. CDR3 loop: CASSVGGTSYEQYF. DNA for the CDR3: TGTGCCAGCAGCGTGGGAGGAACCTCCTACGAGCAGTACTTC.

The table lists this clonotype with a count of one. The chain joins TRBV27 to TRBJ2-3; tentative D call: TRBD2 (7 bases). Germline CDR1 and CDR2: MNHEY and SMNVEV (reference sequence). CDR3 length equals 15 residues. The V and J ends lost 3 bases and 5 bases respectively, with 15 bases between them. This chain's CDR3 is CASSFSGGRVDTQYF. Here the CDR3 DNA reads TGTGCCAGCAGTTTCTCCGGGGGGCGCGTAGATACGCAGTATTTT.

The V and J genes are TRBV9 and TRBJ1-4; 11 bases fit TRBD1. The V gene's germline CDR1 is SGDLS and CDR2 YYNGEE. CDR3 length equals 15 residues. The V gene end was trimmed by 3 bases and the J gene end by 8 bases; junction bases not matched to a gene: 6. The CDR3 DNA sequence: TGTGCCAGCAGCGCGCCGGGACAGGGGGACGAAAAACTGTTTTTT. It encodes CASSAPGQGDEKLFF.

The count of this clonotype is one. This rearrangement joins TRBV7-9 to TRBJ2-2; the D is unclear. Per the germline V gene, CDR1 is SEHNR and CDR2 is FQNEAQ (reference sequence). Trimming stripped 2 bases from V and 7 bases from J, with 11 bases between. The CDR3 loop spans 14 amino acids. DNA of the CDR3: TGTGCCAGCAGCTTACTCGAGAAGGGCGGGGAGCTGTTTTTT. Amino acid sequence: CASSLLEKGGELFF.

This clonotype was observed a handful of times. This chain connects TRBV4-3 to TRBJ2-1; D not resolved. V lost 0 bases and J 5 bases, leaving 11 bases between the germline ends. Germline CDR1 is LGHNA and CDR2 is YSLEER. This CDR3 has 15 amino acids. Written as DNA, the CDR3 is TGCGCCAGCAGCCAAGATCCGACGTACGACAATGAGCAGTTCTTC. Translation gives CASSQDPTYDNEQFF.

CDR3 residues: CASSEDSRASGNTIYF. The CDR3 coding sequence is TGCGCCAGCAGCGAGGACAGTAGGGCATCTGGAAACACCATATATTTT. The V and J genes are TRBV5-1 and TRBJ1-3; possible D gene TRBD1, 6 bases. This CDR3 comprises 16 residues. The V and J ends lost 4 bases and 1 base respectively, with 15 bases between them. Germline-derived CDR1 and CDR2 are SGHRS and YFSETQ.

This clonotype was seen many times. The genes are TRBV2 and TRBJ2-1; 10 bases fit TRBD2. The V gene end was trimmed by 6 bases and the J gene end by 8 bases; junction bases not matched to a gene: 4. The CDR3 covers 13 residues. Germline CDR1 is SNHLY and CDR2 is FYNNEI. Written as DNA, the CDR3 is TGTGCCAGCAGGGCAACTAGCGGGGATGAGCAGTTCTTC. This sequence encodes CASRATSGDEQFF. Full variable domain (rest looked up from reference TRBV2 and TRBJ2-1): EPEVTQTPSHQVTQMGQEVILRCVPISNHLYFYWYRQILGQKVEFLVSFYNNEISEKSEIFDDQFSVERPDGSNFTLKIRSTKLEDSAMYFCASRATSGDEQFFGPGTRLTVL.

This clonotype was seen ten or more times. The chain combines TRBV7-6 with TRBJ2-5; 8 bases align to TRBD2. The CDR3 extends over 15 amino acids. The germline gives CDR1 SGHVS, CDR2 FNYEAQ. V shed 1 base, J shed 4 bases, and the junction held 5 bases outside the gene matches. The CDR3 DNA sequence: TGTGCCAGCAGCTTAGGGGGGACTAGGATAGAGACCCAGTACTTC. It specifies CASSLGGTRIETQYF.

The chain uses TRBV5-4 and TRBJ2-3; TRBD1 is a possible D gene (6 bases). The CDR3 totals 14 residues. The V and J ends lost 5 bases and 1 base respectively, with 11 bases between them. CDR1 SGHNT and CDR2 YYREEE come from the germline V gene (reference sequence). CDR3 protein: CASSTGFGTDTQYF. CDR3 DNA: TGTGCCAGCAGTACAGGGTTCGGCACAGATACGCAGTATTTT.

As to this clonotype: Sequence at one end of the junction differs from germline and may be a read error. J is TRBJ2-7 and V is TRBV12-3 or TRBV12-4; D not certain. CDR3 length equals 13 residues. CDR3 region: CASSRQRLGQFSF. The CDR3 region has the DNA TGTGCCAGCAGTAGGCAACGTCTCGGGCAGTTTAGCTTC.

The CDR3 DNA reads as TGCGCCAGCAGCCAAGATCCTCTGCGGGGGGCGAGCACAGATACGCAGTATTTT. Protein product: CASSQDPLRGASTDTQYF. The chain recombines TRBV4-3 with TRBJ2-3; 8 bases fit TRBD2. The CDR3 runs 18 residues. CDR1 and CDR2 (germline): LGHNA, YSLEER. After removal of 0 bases from V and 0 bases from J, the junction contained 8 bases not matched to a gene.

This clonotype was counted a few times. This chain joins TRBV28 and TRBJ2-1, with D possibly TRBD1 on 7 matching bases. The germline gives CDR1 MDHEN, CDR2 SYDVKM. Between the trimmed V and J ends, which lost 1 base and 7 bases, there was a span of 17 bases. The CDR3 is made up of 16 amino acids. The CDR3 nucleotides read TGTGCCAGCAGTTTATTCAGGGGGGATTACTATAATGAGCAGTTCTTC. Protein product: CASSLFRGDYYNEQFF. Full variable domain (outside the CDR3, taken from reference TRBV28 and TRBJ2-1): DVKVTQSSRYLVKRTGEKVFLECVQDMDHENMFWYRQDPGLGLRLIYFSYDVKMKEKGDIPEGYSVSREKKERFSLILESASTNQTSMYLCASSLFRGDYYNEQFFGPGTRLTVL.

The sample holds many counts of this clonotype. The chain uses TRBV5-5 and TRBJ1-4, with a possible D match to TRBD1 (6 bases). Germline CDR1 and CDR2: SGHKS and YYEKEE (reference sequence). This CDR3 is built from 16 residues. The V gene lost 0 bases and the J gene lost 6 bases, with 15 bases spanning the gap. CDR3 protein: CASSLAPGRGDEKLFF. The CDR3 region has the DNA TGTGCCAGCAGCTTGGCTCCAGGCAGGGGTGATGAAAAACTGTTTTTT.

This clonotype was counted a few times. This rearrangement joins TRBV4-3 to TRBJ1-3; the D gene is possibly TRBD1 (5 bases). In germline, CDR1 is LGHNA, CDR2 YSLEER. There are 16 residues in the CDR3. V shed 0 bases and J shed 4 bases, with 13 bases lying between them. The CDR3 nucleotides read TGCGCCAGCAGCCAAGATCTGCCAGGGCGAGGAAACACCATATATTTT. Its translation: CASSQDLPGRGNTIYF.

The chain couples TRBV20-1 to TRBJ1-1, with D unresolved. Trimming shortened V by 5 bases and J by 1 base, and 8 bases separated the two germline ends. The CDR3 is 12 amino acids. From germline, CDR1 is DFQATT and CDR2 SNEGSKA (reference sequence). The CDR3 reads CSADRRNTEAFF. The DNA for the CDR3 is TGCAGTGCTGATCGTAGGAACACTGAAGCTTTCTTT.

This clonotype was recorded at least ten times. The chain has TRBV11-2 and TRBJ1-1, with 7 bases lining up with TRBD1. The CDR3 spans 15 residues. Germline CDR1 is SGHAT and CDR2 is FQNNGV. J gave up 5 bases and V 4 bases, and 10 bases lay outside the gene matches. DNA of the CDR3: TGTGCCAGCAGCTATATATACAGGGGATTGACTGAAGCTTTCTTT. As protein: CASSYIYRGLTEAFF.

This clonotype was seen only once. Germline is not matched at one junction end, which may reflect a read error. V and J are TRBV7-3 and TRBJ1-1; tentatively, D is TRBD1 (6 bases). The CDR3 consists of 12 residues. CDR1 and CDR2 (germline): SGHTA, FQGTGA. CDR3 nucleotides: TGTGCCAGCAGCTCCCAGGGCGGACAGACTAACTTT. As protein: CASSSQGGQTNF.

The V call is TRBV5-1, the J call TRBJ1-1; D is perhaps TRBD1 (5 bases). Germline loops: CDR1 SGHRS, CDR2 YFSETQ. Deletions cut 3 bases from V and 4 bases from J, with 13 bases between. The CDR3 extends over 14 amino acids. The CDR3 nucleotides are TGCGCCAGCAGCTCTTGGGGCAAGGTCACTGAAGCTTTCTTT. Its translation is CASSSWGKVTEAFF.

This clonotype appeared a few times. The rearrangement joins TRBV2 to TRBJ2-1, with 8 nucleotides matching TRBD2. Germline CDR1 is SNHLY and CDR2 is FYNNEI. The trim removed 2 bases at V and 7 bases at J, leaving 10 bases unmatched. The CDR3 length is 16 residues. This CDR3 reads CASSESEAGVRNEQFF. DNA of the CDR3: TGTGCCAGCAGTGAATCTGAAGCGGGGGTGCGTAATGAGCAGTTCTTC.

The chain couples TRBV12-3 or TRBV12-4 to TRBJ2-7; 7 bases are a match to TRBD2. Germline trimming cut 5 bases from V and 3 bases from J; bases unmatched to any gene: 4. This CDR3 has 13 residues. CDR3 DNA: TGTGCCAGCAGTCGGGACTACCTCTACGAGCAGTACTTC. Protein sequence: CASSRDYLYEQYF.

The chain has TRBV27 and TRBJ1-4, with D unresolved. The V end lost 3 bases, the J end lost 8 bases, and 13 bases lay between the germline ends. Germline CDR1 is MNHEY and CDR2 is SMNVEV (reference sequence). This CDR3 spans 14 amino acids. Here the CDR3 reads CASSFRPLKEKLFF. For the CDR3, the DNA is TGTGCCAGCAGTTTTAGGCCCTTGAAGGAAAAACTGTTTTTT.

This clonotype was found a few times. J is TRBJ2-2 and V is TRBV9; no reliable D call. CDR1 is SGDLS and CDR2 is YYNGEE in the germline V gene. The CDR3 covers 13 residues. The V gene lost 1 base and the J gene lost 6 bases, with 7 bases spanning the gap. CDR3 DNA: TGTGCCAGCAGCGTAAGCTTCGCCGGGGAGCTGTTTTTT. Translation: CASSVSFAGELFF.